This TCR beta chain was observed in a study of T cells after yellow fever vaccination. Points from the study as a whole: Within FACS-sorted repertoires, abundant clonotypes contaminating from the bulk population could be present. Peak timing came faster in the weaker secondary response, day 5 versus 15.

TCRdb passed the 5' RACE reads through MiXCR, listing each CDR3 protein once. The sample holds more than 300,000 distinct CDR3 sequences, around 7% seen once. As for this clonotype: Its antigen is unidentified.

This CDR3 has 12 residues. Trimming cost V 2 bases and J 9 bases, with 8 bases left between them. Germline V lookup: CDR1 MNHEY, CDR2 SVGAGI. The TCR originated in a man between 18 and 29 years old who received the YFV17D yellow fever vaccine. The chain has TRBV6-5 and TRBJ2-1; D is unclear. The source material was PBMCs, sampled approximately 47 days after the first yellow fever vaccination. The CDR3 DNA is TGTGCCAGCAGTTACGACCTGAGTGAGCAGTTCTTC. It yields the protein CASSYDLSEQFF.